This T cell receptor (beta chain) was recorded in a study of metastatic and nonmetastatic thyroid tumors (dated by TCRdb to between 2020 and 2021). Some background on the complete study: For patients with malignant and with benign thyroid disease, the researchers compared repertoires between peripheral blood samples and tumor or nodule tissue samples.

The library was built by means of PCR. The sample was run on an Illumina HiSeq 4000. High-throughput sequencing was used to profile the TCR beta-chain CDR3 region of each patient. In the source study's methods: The researchers built a classifier to tell apart papillary thyroid cancer patients with distant metastasis, based on CDR3 differences among clinicopathological groups. To measure repertoire diversity the researchers used the Shannon index, while the Morisita-Horn index served to gauge how similar the tumor and blood repertoires were. In-frame beta chains were kept once TCRdb had trimmed the public reads at Q25 with fastp and called clones with MiXCR. The authors' filters were not applied to this entry. For this sample there are 55,000 to 75,000 clones; around 18% appear just once. The leading ten clones occupy around 13% of the sample. As concerns this clone: Its antigen is currently not known. It has no much larger one-base neighbor in the sample; base qualities were not kept.

No treatment had been received by any patient before thyroid surgery. Using T-cell receptor beta sequencing, the researchers looked back retrospectively at clinical samples from patients, gathered between about 2012 and 2018. The CDR1 and CDR2 encoded by the germline V gene (reference sequence) are DFQATT and SNEGSKA. CDR3 length: 14 amino acids, cysteine to phenylalanine. Only the CDR3 DNA stays, 42 bases, in frame from base 1. Cut back by 5 bases and 4 bases, the V and J ends lie 18 bases apart. What the research found in general, with its limitations: TCR beta diversity was reported as significantly higher in malignant tumors than in benign nodules, in both blood and tumor samples.

This TCR came from a female donor with papillary thyroid cancer or a benign thyroid nodule (not recorded which). Some clones in this sample may be carry-over from other donors' samples. Material for sequencing was blood. The rearrangement combines TRBV20-1 with TRBJ2-7, and TRBD2 may be the D gene, going by 7 matching bases. The DNA is as follows: TGCAGTGCTCTCGGGGGGCGCAGTAGGTACGAGCAGTACTTC. Its protein is CSALGGRSRYEQYF.